The entry that follows covers one T cell receptor beta chain sequence. The specificity of this receptor is unknown. It has no much larger one-base neighbor in the sample; base qualities were not kept. The sample is drawn from a study of blood T cell repertoires in COVID-19 (dated by TCRdb to the early 2020s). With respect to the entire study: Samples covering the acute and convalescent phases of COVID-19 were provided by collaborators in the United States, Italy and Spain. The samples were drawn from the first 160 participants of the ongoing ImmuneRACE study and from 1,254 subjects provided by 6 global collaborators. The repertoires were released in a freely available public database intended as a resource for research on the immune response to SARS-CoV-2. The dataset comprised deeply sampled blood TCRbeta repertoires from subjects exposed to, actively infected with, or recovered from COVID-19. The sample metadata nearly always contained a de-identified subject ID, COVID-19 status, age in years and sex. HLA class I and class II types, where available, came from metadata supplied by the sample provider rather than from assay-based typing. The prospective study material was composed of cDNA or gDNA derived from T cells, B-cell-depleted T cells, or PBMCs.

In Seattle, one collaborating source enrolled patients while the infection was active and tracked those patients longitudinally over the course of disease. The collaborating institutions used their own protocols to collect whole blood in K2EDTA tubes. Collaborator samples were shipped for TCRbeta analysis as frozen whole blood, isolated PBMCs, or DNA extracted from either sample type. The immunoSEQ Assay, a bias-controlled multiplex PCR, was used to amplify TCRbeta CDR3 regions from genomic DNA. As for the original processing: The number of nucleated cells in each sample was estimated from the amplification of reference gene primers within the assay. To quantify the absolute abundance of each unique TCRbeta CDR3 rearrangement, sequence reads were collapsed and filtered. For each sample, productive Simpson clonality was calculated by taking the square root of Simpson's diversity index across productive rearrangements. In TCRdb, the immuneACCESS table is reduced to in-frame sequences with V and J assigned. These tables do not hold every clone; where another copy was compared, an unresolved V gene accounts for under half, and the others remain unexplained. Clone size and V and J calls were adopted from that table, with D and trimming inferred from the DNA. In all, the sample holds around 210,000 clones, and roughly 85% of those were seen once. The ten largest clones capture roughly 4.6% of the sample.

Results and caveats for the whole study, not just this receptor: The quantity of clinical and demographic metadata differed by source and by participant and was supplied without curation.

The clonotype originates from a man aged 50-59 years with COVID-19, enrolled during active disease. Source material: peripheral blood.

The DNA sequence is TGCACCAGCAGTCCTAACCGGGACAGGGGAGGGAATGAGCAGTTCTTC. It translates as CTSSPNRDRGGNEQFF. The chain is encoded by TRBV1 joined to TRBJ2-1; the DNA was not used to check the table's D call, TRBD1. TRBV1 is a known pseudogene. The CDR3 runs 16 amino acids, cysteine and phenylalanine included. This entry keeps only the CDR3 DNA: 48 bases, framed from base 1.